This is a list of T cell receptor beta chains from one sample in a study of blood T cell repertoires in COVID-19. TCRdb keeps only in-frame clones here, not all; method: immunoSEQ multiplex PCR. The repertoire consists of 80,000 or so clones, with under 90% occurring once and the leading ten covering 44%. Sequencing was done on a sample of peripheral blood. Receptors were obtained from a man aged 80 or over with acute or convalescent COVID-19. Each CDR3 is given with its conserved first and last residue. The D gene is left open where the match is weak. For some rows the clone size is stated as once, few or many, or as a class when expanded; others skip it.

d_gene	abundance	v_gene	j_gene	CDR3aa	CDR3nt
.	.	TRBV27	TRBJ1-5	CASSPNRDQPQHF	TGTGCCAGCAGTCCAAACAGGGACCAGCCCCAGCATTTT
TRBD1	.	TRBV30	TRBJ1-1	CAWSVRDRPLSIEAFF	TGTGCCTGGAGTGTAAGGGACAGGCCCCTAAGTATTGAAGCTTTCTTT
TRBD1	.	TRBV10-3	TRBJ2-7	CAARTGREQYF	TGTGCCGCCCGGACAGGACGGGAGCAGTACTTC
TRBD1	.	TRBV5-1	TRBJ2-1	CASSFSTGAYNEQFF	TGCGCCAGCAGCTTCTCTACAGGGGCCTACAATGAGCAGTTCTTC
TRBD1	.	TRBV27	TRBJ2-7	CASSFGTGGNNEQYF	TGTGCCAGCAGTTTTGGGACAGGGGGTAATAACGAGCAGTACTTC
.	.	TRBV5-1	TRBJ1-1	CASSLKPQGTAEAFF	TGCGCCAGCAGCCTTAAACCCCAGGGGACGGCTGAAGCTTTCTTT
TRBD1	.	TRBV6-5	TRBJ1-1	CASSYRYRGTEAFF	TGTGCCAGCAGTTACAGATACAGGGGCACTGAAGCTTTCTTT
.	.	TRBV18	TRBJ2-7	CASSPGAGSYEQYF	TGTGCCAGCTCACCAGGGGCCGGTTCCTACGAGCAGTACTTC
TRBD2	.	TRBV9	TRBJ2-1	CASSEASGTAYNEQFF	TGTGCCAGCAGCGAGGCTAGCGGGACTGCCTACAATGAGCAGTTCTTC
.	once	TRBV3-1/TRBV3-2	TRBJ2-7	CASSQPTGSPYEQYF	TGTGCCAGCAGCCAACCTACAGGGTCCCCCTACGAGCAGTACTTC
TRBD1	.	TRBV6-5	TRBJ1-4	CASSYEGQAGEKLFF	TGTGCCAGCAGTTATGAGGGACAGGCGGGTGAAAAACTGTTTTTT
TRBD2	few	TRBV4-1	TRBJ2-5	CASRRTSGTLQETQYF	TGCGCCAGCAGGCGGACTAGCGGAACCCTTCAGGAGACCCAGTACTTC
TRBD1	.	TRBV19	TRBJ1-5	CASSLGQGYQPQHF	TGTGCCAGTAGTCTGGGACAGGGATATCAGCCCCAGCATTTT
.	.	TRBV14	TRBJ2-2	CASSQVRGTGELFF	TGTGCCAGCAGCCAAGTACGGGGAACCGGGGAGCTGTTTTTT
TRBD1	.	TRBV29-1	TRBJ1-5	CSVGTGNQPQHF	TGCAGCGTGGGGACAGGGAATCAGCCCCAGCATTTT
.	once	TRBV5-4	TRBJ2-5	CASSLAGGARETQYF	TGTGCCAGCAGCTTGGCCGGTGGGGCGCGGGAGACCCAGTACTTC
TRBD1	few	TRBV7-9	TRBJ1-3	CASSLEGASGNTIYF	TGTGCCAGCAGCTTAGAGGGGGCTTCTGGAAACACCATATATTTT
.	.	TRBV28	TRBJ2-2	CASRAPNTGELFF	TGTGCCAGCAGGGCCCCGAACACCGGGGAGCTGTTTTTT
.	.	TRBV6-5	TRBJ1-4	CASQGQDLSFRLFF	TGTGCCTCCCAGGGGCAGGACCTCTCATTCAGACTGTTTTTT
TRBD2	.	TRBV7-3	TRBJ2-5	CASSLLGLAEETQYF	TGTGCCAGCAGCCTACTGGGACTAGCGGAAGAGACCCAGTACTTC
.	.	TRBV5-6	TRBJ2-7	CASSLGPNIRGEQYF	TGTGCCAGCAGCTTGGGACCTAATATTCGGGGCGAGCAGTACTTC
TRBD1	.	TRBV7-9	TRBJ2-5	CASSEGTGGKETQYF	TGTGCCAGCAGCGAAGGGACAGGGGGTAAGGAGACCCAGTACTTC
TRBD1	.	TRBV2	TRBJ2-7	CASTRDSIYEQYF	TGTGCCAGCACCAGGGACAGTATCTACGAGCAGTACTTC
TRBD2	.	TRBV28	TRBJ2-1	CASSFIGLAGGDEQFF	TGTGCCAGCAGTTTTATTGGACTAGCGGGAGGGGATGAGCAGTTCTTC
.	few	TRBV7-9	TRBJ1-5	CASSGGLNQPQHF	TGTGCCAGCAGTGGCGGGCTGAATCAGCCCCAGCATTTT
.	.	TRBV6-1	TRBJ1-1	CASSELTGTEAFF	TGTGCCAGCAGTGAATTAACGGGGACTGAAGCTTTCTTT
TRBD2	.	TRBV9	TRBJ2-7	CASSADSGSAYEQYF	TGTGCCAGCAGCGCAGATAGCGGGAGTGCCTACGAGCAGTACTTC
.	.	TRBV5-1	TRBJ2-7	CASRLGTYYEQYF	TGCGCCAGCAGATTAGGGACTTACTACGAGCAGTACTTC
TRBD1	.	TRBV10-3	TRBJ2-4	CAVGQGLAKNIQYF	TGTGCCGTAGGACAGGGGCTAGCCAAAAACATTCAGTACTTC
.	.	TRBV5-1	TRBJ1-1	CASSREMNTEAFF	TGCGCCAGCAGTCGAGAGATGAACACTGAAGCTTTCTTT
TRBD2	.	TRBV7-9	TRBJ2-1	CASSLERGLASNEQFF	TGTGCCAGCAGCTTAGAGAGGGGACTAGCCAGTAATGAGCAGTTCTTC
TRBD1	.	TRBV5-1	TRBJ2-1	CASSLGDRYNEQFF	TGCGCCAGCAGCTTGGGGGACAGATACAATGAGCAGTTCTTC
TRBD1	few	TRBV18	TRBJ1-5	CASSPTGGSNQPQHF	TGTGCCAGCTCACCGACAGGGGGCAGCAATCAGCCCCAGCATTTT
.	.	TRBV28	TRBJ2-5	CASSKGIGETQYF	TGTGCCAGCAGCAAGGGGATTGGGGAGACCCAGTACTTC
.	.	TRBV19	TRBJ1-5	CASSIGGGSDQPQHF	TGTGCCAGTAGTATAGGAGGGGGAAGTGATCAGCCCCAGCATTTT
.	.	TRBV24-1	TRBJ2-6	CATSQGSGANVLTF	TGTGCCACCAGCCAGGGTTCTGGGGCCAACGTCCTGACTTTC
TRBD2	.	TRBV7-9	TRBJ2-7	CASSLMSGRGYEQYF	TGTGCCAGCAGCTTAATGAGCGGGAGAGGGTACGAGCAGTACTTC